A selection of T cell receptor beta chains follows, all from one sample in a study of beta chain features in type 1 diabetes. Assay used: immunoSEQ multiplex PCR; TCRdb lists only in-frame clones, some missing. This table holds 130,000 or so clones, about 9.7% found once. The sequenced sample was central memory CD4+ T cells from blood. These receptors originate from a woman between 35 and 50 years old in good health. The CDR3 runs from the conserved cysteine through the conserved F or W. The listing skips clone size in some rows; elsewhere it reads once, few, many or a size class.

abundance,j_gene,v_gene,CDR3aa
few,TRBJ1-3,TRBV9,CASGTGVPGNTIYF
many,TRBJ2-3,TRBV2,CASSDGGTGGPDTQYF
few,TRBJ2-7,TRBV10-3,CASTYLSGGWYEQYF
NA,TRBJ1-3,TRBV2,CASNPTPGAGDSGNTIYF
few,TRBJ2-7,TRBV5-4,CASSSDFASSYEQYF
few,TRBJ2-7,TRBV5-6,CASSPGVAGVEYF
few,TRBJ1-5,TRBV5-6,CASSLARGTLNQPQHF
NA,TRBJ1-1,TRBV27,CASSLTMNTEAFF
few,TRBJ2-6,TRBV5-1,CASSLTVASSGANVLTF
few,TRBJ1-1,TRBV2,CASRKGQGLNTEAFF
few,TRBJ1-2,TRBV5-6,CASSPAGYGYTF
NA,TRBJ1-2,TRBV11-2,CASSQGQGAVGYTF
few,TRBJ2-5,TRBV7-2,CASSAHELAGGQETQYF
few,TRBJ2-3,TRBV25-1,CASSLSSSTDTQYF
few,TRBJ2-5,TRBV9,CASTRAGGAQETQYF
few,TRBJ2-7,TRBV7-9,CASSGDRGYEQYF
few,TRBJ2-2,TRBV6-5,CASTDRVSGELFF